These T cell receptor beta chains were read from a single sample in a study of blood T cell repertoires in COVID-19. TCRdb's table, derived via immunoSEQ multiplex PCR, lists solely in-frame clones and lacks some. The table has around 310,000 clones, 75% to 95% seen once. Sequenced material: peripheral blood. The receptors derive from a woman in her thirties with COVID-19, enrolled during active disease. Each CDR3 is given with its conserved first and last residue. Each record gives: V gene, CDR3 protein.

TRBV2,CASSVQGSYNEQFF
TRBV4-1,CASSQEVLAVPDTQYF
TRBV7-9,CASSTGQGNTEAFF
TRBV3-1/TRBV3-2,CASSQAGRSGNTIYF
TRBV6-4,CASSDSTAGNTEAFF
TRBV6-5,CASSLQGAGNEKLFF
TRBV7-9,CASSRTDYEQYF
TRBV28,CASSFGAGGETQYF
TRBV5-6,CASSLGPRPSNQPQHF
TRBV10-1,CASSEWREPLEQYF
TRBV5-4,CASSLGQGQPQHF
TRBV7-3,CASSLSGGALGPEAFF
TRBV9,CASSVGGDTGELFF
TRBV19,CASSALGQTLGNEQFF
TRBV19,CASSFPGTANQPQHF
TRBV18,CASSPPTGVDTQYF
TRBV2,CAKPGQRVGAEAFF
TRBV4-3,CASSQDTGDAAKLFF
TRBV5-1,CASSRDSNTGELFF
TRBV6-2/TRBV6-3,CASSFGDSRANYGYTF
TRBV7-6,CASSFYLATNEKLFF
TRBV3-1/TRBV3-2,CASSQDRGRVVETQYF
TRBV18,CASSPQGGDQPQHF
TRBV24-1,CATSDPRRRSSGADTQYF
TRBV7-9,CASSFAGGNEQFF
TRBV28,CASSRGHGYTF
TRBV15,CATSRLRQTHQPQHF
TRBV25-1,CASSGTGDSPLHF
TRBV30,CAWDGGSSYNEQFF
TRBV7-9,CASSLGGILYGYTF
TRBV5-5,CASSLASSHEQFF
TRBV19,CASSEPGLAFEQYF
TRBV10-3,CAISEPAGGTGNTIYF
TRBV18,CASSISGSSHEQYF
TRBV21-1,CASSKRRVDGYTF
TRBV5-4,CASSLQGMNTEAFF
TRBV5-1,CASSPGQGSRELFF
TRBV5-1,CASSLEGQGTYNEQFF
TRBV30,CAWTRQGRFYEQYF
TRBV18,CASSPLRDRSYNEQFF
TRBV2,CASRPNRQGGRGNQPQHF
TRBV11-2,CASSLGRTYEQYF
TRBV28,CASSWTGANQPQHF
TRBV6-1,CASTELGTGAYETQYF
TRBV3-1/TRBV3-2,CASSPSPGLLLGLFF
TRBV2,CASSGGGQGTYEQYF
TRBV7-2,CASSFSPGTEAFF
TRBV11-3,CASSSSYEQYF
TRBV10-3,CAITPTPSRVATDTQYF
TRBV5-1,CASSLAVNEQFF
TRBV4-1,CASSHPGKSYEQYF
TRBV28,CASSPHRDSSYEQYF
TRBV19,CASSQGLLYGYTF